Listed below are T cell receptor beta chains from one sample, sequenced in a study of blood T cell repertoires in COVID-19. TCRdb's table, derived via immunoSEQ multiplex PCR, lists solely in-frame clones and lacks some. The sample holds 200,000 to 250,000 clones; about 82% are singletons and the top ten take approximately 13%. Sequenced input: peripheral blood. These receptor sequences come from an elderly man with acute or convalescent COVID-19. The CDR3 runs from the conserved cysteine through the conserved F or W. The order of the fields is CDR3 protein, CDR3 DNA, clone size, D gene, V gene, J gene. D genes are given only for firm matches. Clone size is not always given. Where it is, it says once, few, many or a class for expanded clones.

CASSLDRANTEAFF	TGCGCCAGCAGCTTGGACAGGGCTAACACTGAAGCTTTCTTT	NA	NA	TRBV5-1	TRBJ1-1
CASSLGPGQGLDEQFF	TGCGCCAGCAGCTTGGGACCGGGACAGGGCCTCGATGAGCAGTTCTTC	NA	TRBD1	TRBV5-1	TRBJ2-1
CASSIPGTSYNEQFF	TGTGCCAGCAGCATACCCGGGACTAGCTACAATGAGCAGTTCTTC	NA	TRBD2	TRBV5-4	TRBJ2-1
CASIDQGGYTF	TGTGCCAGTATAGACCAGGGTGGCTACACCTTC	NA	NA	TRBV19	TRBJ1-2
CATSRSPGTVQETQYF	TGTGCCACCAGCAGAAGTCCCGGGACAGTTCAAGAGACCCAGTACTTC	once	TRBD1	TRBV15	TRBJ2-5
CASTIGVGDGYTF	TGTGCCAGCACCATTGGGGTAGGGGATGGCTACACCTTC	NA	NA	TRBV28	TRBJ1-2
CASSLEAGRGTEAFF	TGTGCCAGCAGCTTAGAGGCAGGTCGGGGTACTGAAGCTTTCTTT	once	NA	TRBV11-3	TRBJ1-1
CATSSGTYEQYF	TGTGCCACCAGTTCGGGAACCTACGAGCAGTACTTC	NA	NA	TRBV24-1	TRBJ2-7
CASAPGQVALNTEAFF	TGTGCCAGCGCTCCGGGACAGGTCGCCCTGAACACTGAAGCTTTCTTT	NA	TRBD1	TRBV7-3	TRBJ1-1
CASSMGQFRASPLHF	TGTGCCAGCAGCATGGGGCAGTTTCGGGCCTCACCCCTCCACTTT	NA	NA	TRBV7-8	TRBJ1-6
CASSFIVVQGTGELFF	TGTGCCAGCAGTTTTATCGTGGTCCAGGGGACCGGGGAGCTGTTTTTT	NA	NA	TRBV28	TRBJ2-2
CASSLDVVGGNEQFF	TGTGCCAGCAGCTTAGATGTTGTAGGGGGAAATGAGCAGTTCTTC	NA	NA	TRBV7-8	TRBJ2-1
CASSLQVYEKLFF	TGTGCCAGTAGCCTACAGGTATATGAAAAACTGTTTTTT	NA	NA	TRBV19	TRBJ1-4
CASNPTGPNYGYTF	TGTGCCAGCAACCCGACAGGGCCCAACTATGGCTACACCTTC	few	TRBD1	TRBV28	TRBJ1-2
CASSRRDRGSEQYF	TGCGCCAGCAGCCGCCGGGACAGGGGGAGTGAGCAGTACTTC	NA	TRBD1	TRBV4-3	TRBJ2-7
CASATGWNDDKTEAFF	TGCGCCAGCGCGACGGGGTGGAATGATGATAAAACTGAAGCTTTCTTT	few	NA	TRBV5-1	TRBJ1-1
CASSFLTSSYNEQFF	TGCGCCAGCAGCTTCCTCACGAGCTCCTACAATGAGCAGTTCTTC	NA	NA	TRBV5-1	TRBJ2-1
CASSPQAGVRNTEAFF	TGCGCCAGCAGCCCCCAGGCGGGGGTGAGGAACACTGAAGCTTTCTTT	NA	NA	TRBV5-1	TRBJ1-1
CASSSTGTGEQYF	TGTGCCAGCAGTTCGACAGGGACAGGCGAGCAGTACTTC	NA	TRBD1	TRBV6-5	TRBJ2-7
CASSHPGLLQETQYF	TGCGCCAGCAGCCATCCCGGACTCTTACAAGAGACCCAGTACTTC	once	NA	TRBV4-1	TRBJ2-5
CATRTGSYEQYF	TGTGCCACCCGGACAGGCTCCTACGAGCAGTACTTC	NA	TRBD1	TRBV6-5	TRBJ2-7
CASSIIAGSTDTQYF	TGTGCCAGTAGTATAATAGCGGGAAGCACAGATACGCAGTATTTT	NA	TRBD2	TRBV19	TRBJ2-3
CASSETGLWPQHF	TGCGCCAGCAGCGAAACAGGGTTATGGCCCCAGCATTTT	NA	NA	TRBV5-1	TRBJ1-5
CSVTGQAGNTEAFF	TGCAGCGTCACAGGACAGGCCGGGAACACTGAAGCTTTCTTT	NA	TRBD1	TRBV29-1	TRBJ1-1
CASGDRGGGYTF	TGTGCCAGCGGTGACAGGGGCGGTGGCTACACCTTC	few	TRBD1	TRBV6-1	TRBJ1-2
CASSPDGANEKLFF	TGTGCCAGCAGCCCTGACGGAGCTAATGAAAAACTGTTTTTT	NA	NA	TRBV5-8	TRBJ1-4
CASSQDRGTGGYTF	TGCGCCAGCAGCCAAGATCGGGGGACCGGTGGCTACACCTTC	NA	NA	TRBV4-3	TRBJ1-2
CASSPGTSGEQFF	TGTGCCAGCAGCCCCGGGACTAGCGGGGAGCAGTTCTTC	NA	TRBD2	TRBV3-1/TRBV3-2	TRBJ2-1
CASSFDRDTQYF	TGTGCCAGCAGCTTTGACAGGGATACGCAGTATTTT	once	NA	TRBV7-8	TRBJ2-3
CASSPGETQYF	TGTGCCAGTAGTCCCGGAGAGACCCAGTACTTC	NA	NA	TRBV19	TRBJ2-5
CASRHFRPETQYF	TGTGCCAGCAGACATTTTCGCCCGGAGACCCAGTACTTC	NA	NA	TRBV5-5	TRBJ2-5
CASRVREGGTEAFF	TGTGCCAGCAGAGTCAGGGAAGGGGGAACTGAAGCTTTCTTT	NA	NA	TRBV6-5	TRBJ1-1
CASSQVQGMDEKLFF	TGTGCCAGCAGCCAAGTTCAGGGTATGGATGAAAAACTGTTTTTT	NA	NA	TRBV3-1/TRBV3-2	TRBJ1-4
CASSLTGVNEQYF	TGTGCCAGCAGTCTGACAGGGGTCAACGAGCAGTACTTC	few	TRBD1	TRBV27	TRBJ2-7
CASTLAGGLFF	TGTGCCAGTACCCTAGCCGGGGGGCTGTTTTTT	NA	NA	TRBV19	TRBJ2-2
CASSLPGTGTIMGQFF	TGTGCCAGCAGTTTACCCGGGACAGGAACAATAATGGGGCAGTTCTTC	NA	TRBD1	TRBV28	TRBJ2-1
CASGRDRGGTEAFF	TGTGCCAGCGGCCGGGACAGGGGAGGGACTGAAGCTTTCTTT	NA	TRBD1	TRBV2	TRBJ1-1
CATDPPGAGELFF	TGTGCCACCGACCCGCCAGGGGCCGGGGAGCTGTTTTTT	NA	NA	TRBV6-5	TRBJ2-2
CASSLRSNQPQHF	TGTGCCAGCAGTTTACGGAGCAATCAGCCCCAGCATTTT	few	NA	TRBV12-3/TRBV12-4	TRBJ1-5
CASSTNDRGLNEQYF	TGTGCCAGCAGTACCAACGACAGGGGACTCAACGAGCAGTACTTC	NA	TRBD1	TRBV6-6	TRBJ2-7